Listed here are 21 T cell receptor beta chains from one sample, sequenced in a study of neurological immune-mediated disorders. TCRdb re-derived calls from the 5' RACE reads in MiXCR, one entry per CDR3 protein. This sample has more than 50,000 distinct CDR3 sequences, with almost 4% found just once. The sequenced material came from PBMCs. Receptor source: a man aged 25-45 years with multiple sclerosis.

This clonotype was counted many times. The gene calls are TRBV5-6 and TRBJ1-1; TRBD1 might be the D (6 bases). The CDR3 runs to 15 residues. CDR1 and CDR2 from the germline V gene are SGHDT and YYEEEE. The V end was cut by 4 bases, the J end by 0 bases, with 13 bases between. In DNA form, the CDR3 reads TGTGCCAGCAGCATCAGGGGACCCATGAACACTGAAGCTTTCTTT. This translates into CASSIRGPMNTEAFF. Using reference TRBV5-6 and TRBJ1-1 for the parts outside the CDR3, the full variable domain is DAGVTQSPTHLIKTRGQQVTLRCSPKSGHDTVSWYQQALGQGPQFIFQYYEEEERQRGNFPDRFSGHQFPNYSSELNVNALLLGDSALYLCASSIRGPMNTEAFFGQGTRLTVV.

This clonotype was observed a handful of times. The chain joins TRBV7-8 to TRBJ2-1, with a weak D call TRBD2 (6 bases). This CDR3 has 13 residues. V lost 3 bases and J lost 8, with 11 bases in between. Germline values: CDR1 SGHVS, CDR2 FQNEAQ. The CDR3 DNA reads as TGTGCCAGCAGCTTCGGAGGCGGGGATGAGCAGTTCTTC. Translated: CASSFGGGDEQFF.

This clonotype was observed at least ten times. This rearrangement joins TRBV20-1 to TRBJ2-2, with 8 bases fitting TRBD1. J lost 5 bases, V lost 0 bases, and 8 bases had no gene match. The CDR3 sequence is 16 residues long. Per the germline V gene, CDR1 is DFQATT and CDR2 is SNEGSKA (reference sequence). CDR3 region: CSARDEETGDTGELFF. In DNA form, the CDR3 reads TGCAGTGCTAGAGATGAAGAGACAGGGGATACCGGGGAGCTGTTTTTT.

This clonotype was seen ten or more times. J is TRBJ2-1 and V is TRBV6-1, with TRBD2 matching 7 bases. CDR3 length: 19 amino acids. Trimming cost V 2 bases and J 6 bases; bases outside gene matches: 19. Germline CDR1 MNHNS, CDR2 SASEGT. This chain's CDR3 is CASSEPPFWEGNTVNEQFF. CDR3 DNA: TGTGCCAGCAGTGAACCTCCCTTTTGGGAGGGAAACACCGTCAATGAGCAGTTCTTC.

This clonotype was seen many times. The chain is built from TRBV29-1 and TRBJ2-3; D is uncertain. The CDR3 is 14 residues long. Germline-derived CDR1 and CDR2 are SQVTM and ANQGSEA. V was shortened by 4 bases and J by 0 bases, with 11 bases between the two germline ends. CDR3 sequence (DNA): TGCAGCGTTGTAAGCCGCCTGAGCACAGATACGCAGTATTTT. Translated, it gives CSVVSRLSTDTQYF.

This clonotype was seen at least ten times. The chain carries TRBV27 and TRBJ2-1, with D perhaps TRBD2 (5 bases). CDR1 is MNHEY, CDR2 SMNVEV, per germline (reference sequence). Trimming took 4 bases from V and 7 from J, leaving 17 bases between them. This CDR3 is 15 amino acids long. CDR3 bases: TGTGCCAGCAGTTCCCTAGGGAGCATTATGAATGAGCAGTTCTTC. Protein sequence: CASSSLGSIMNEQFF.

This clonotype appeared a single time. A much larger clone differs by one base, so this may be a read error. The final CDR3 position lacks the conserved phenylalanine or tryptophan, pointing to a likely read error. The CDR3 DNA follows: TGTGCCAGCAGTTCGGACAGCGGGGAGCTGTTTTAT. Protein: CASSSDSGELFY. The chain links TRBV5-4 to TRBJ2-2, with a weak D call TRBD1 (6 bases). CDR1 and CDR2 from the germline V gene are SGHNT and YYREEE (reference sequence). V gave up 5 bases and J gave up 7 bases, with 9 bases separating them. The length of the CDR3 is 12 residues.

Ten or more counts support this clonotype. The CDR3 sequence is CASSLIGFSTEAFF. CDR3 coding DNA: TGTGCCAGCAGTCTTATAGGGTTTAGCACTGAAGCTTTCTTT. V gene TRBV12-3 or TRBV12-4 combines with J gene TRBJ1-1; D ambiguous. The CDR3 covers 14 residues. The V and J ends lost 5 bases and 4 bases respectively, with 14 bases between them.

In this sample, this clonotype turned up many times. V and J are TRBV7-2 and TRBJ1-4, with 7 bases aligning to TRBD1. Germline values: CDR1 SGHTA, CDR2 FQGNSA. V lost 5 bases to trimming and J lost 10 bases; unmatched junction nucleotides: 7. The CDR3 has 13 residues. CDR3 region: CASSPDRDGKLFF. The DNA for the CDR3 is TGTGCCAGCAGCCCTGACAGGGACGGAAAACTGTTTTTT.

This clonotype has at least ten counts. The V gene is TRBV20-1, the J gene TRBJ1-6, with unresolved D. This CDR3 has 13 residues. Germline V gene sequence: CDR1 DFQATT, CDR2 SNEGSKA (reference sequence). Trimming removed 0 bases from V and 8 bases from J, with 8 bases in between. CDR3 nucleotide sequence: TGCAGTGCTAGAGAGGCCTCGGATTCACCCCTCCACTTT. Encoded protein: CSAREASDSPLHF.

This clonotype occurred many times. The chain has TRBV15 and TRBJ1-6; 10 nucleotides align to TRBD1. The V gene end was trimmed by 4 bases and the J gene end by 9 bases; junction bases not matched to a gene: 15. Germline loops: CDR1 LNHNV, CDR2 YYDKDF (reference sequence). The CDR3 covers 18 residues. CDR3 DNA sequence: TGTGCCACCAGCAACACCTTTGGGACAGGGGTTATCCGTTCACCCCTCCACTTT. Encoded protein: CATSNTFGTGVIRSPLHF.

This clonotype was seen many times. The chain carries TRBV5-1 and TRBJ2-3; 10 bases map to TRBD2. Per the germline V gene, CDR1 is SGHRS and CDR2 is YFSETQ. This CDR3 has 15 residues. The J segment lost 3 bases and the V segment lost 6 bases, leaving 7 bases of the junction unmatched. CDR3 sequence reads: CASNTAGGPTDTQYF. The CDR3, as DNA: TGCGCCAGCAATACAGCGGGGGGGCCGACAGATACGCAGTATTTT.

This clonotype was observed a few times. A read error may be the cause here, since a much bigger clone is one base away. The genes are TRBV6-5 and TRBJ1-1; D is undetermined. Per germline, CDR1 MNHEY and CDR2 SVGAGI. V shed 0 bases and J shed 2 bases, with 10 bases lying between them. This CDR3 is 15 amino acids long. CDR3 sequence (DNA): TGTGCCAGCAGTTACTCTGTCCAATCAAACACTGAAGCTTTCTTT. This gives the protein CASSYSVQSNTEAFF.

This clonotype appeared many times. V and J are TRBV11-1 and TRBJ2-1, with D possibly TRBD2 on 5 matching bases. V was pared by 0 bases and J by 7 bases, with 7 bases between. The CDR3 spans 13 residues. Looked up from germline, CDR1 is SGHAT and CDR2 is FQDESV (reference sequence). CDR3 protein: CASSLAGRNEQFF. The CDR3 bases are TGTGCCAGCAGCTTAGCAGGGAGAAATGAGCAGTTCTTC.

This CDR3 reads CASSRGGQTQETQYF. The DNA of the CDR3 is TGTGCCAGCAGCCGGGGGGGACAGACTCAAGAGACCCAGTACTTC. The rearrangement links TRBV7-3 to TRBJ2-5, with D possibly being TRBD2 (8 bases). V shed 5 bases and J shed 2 bases, with 15 bases lying between them. Germline CDR1 and CDR2: SGHTA and FQGTGA. This CDR3 contains 15 residues.

This clonotype was detected many times. The chain employs TRBV3-1 and TRBJ2-7; D unresolved. This CDR3 is 12 amino acids long. The V gene's germline CDR1 is LGHDT and CDR2 YNNKEL (reference sequence). Trimming cost V 0 bases and J 8 bases, with 8 bases left between them. CDR3 sequence (DNA): TGTGCCAGCAGCCAAGATCCCTTGCAGCAGTACTTC. It yields the protein CASSQDPLQQYF.

The sample holds many counts of this clonotype. The chain links TRBV12-3 or TRBV12-4 to TRBJ1-1; a possible D gene is TRBD1 (5 bases). V was cut by 3 bases and J by 7 bases, with 6 bases left in between. The length of the CDR3 is 11 residues. CDR3 in amino acids: CASSFGGEAFF. CDR3 DNA sequence: TGTGCCAGCAGTTTCGGGGGTGAAGCTTTCTTT.

The sample holds many counts of this clonotype. The rearrangement uses TRBV20-1 and TRBJ2-1; 8 bases line up with TRBD2. CDR3 length: 15 residues. V gave up 5 bases and J gave up 1 base; unmatched junction bases: 7. Per germline, CDR1 DFQATT and CDR2 SNEGSKA (reference sequence). CDR3 in DNA: TGCAGTGCTCAAATTAGCGGGGTTTCCTACAATGAGCAGTTCTTC. Residues: CSAQISGVSYNEQFF.

This clonotype was recorded many times. The genes are TRBV20-1 and TRBJ1-1; D unclear. Between the trimmed V and J ends, which lost 0 bases and 5 bases, there was a span of 10 bases. The length of the CDR3 is 13 residues. CDR1 is DFQATT, CDR2 SNEGSKA, per germline (reference sequence). Here the CDR3 reads CSARDLEGTEAFF. CDR3 sequence (DNA): TGCAGTGCTAGAGATTTAGAGGGTACTGAAGCTTTCTTT.

This clonotype has more than one count but fewer than ten. This rearrangement joins TRBV5-1 to TRBJ2-7; D unresolved. V lost 4 bases to trimming and J lost 0 bases, with 11 bases between them. The CDR3 extends over 14 amino acids. The V gene's germline CDR1 is SGHRS and CDR2 YFSETQ. CDR3: CASSLMTDSYEQYF. CDR3 nucleotides: TGCGCCAGCAGCCTAATGACGGACTCCTACGAGCAGTACTTC.

This clonotype was counted between two and nine times. This sequence may be a read error, since a much larger clone differs from it by one base. The chain links TRBV29-1 to TRBJ2-7, with 10 nucleotides matching TRBD1. Germline V lookup: CDR1 SQVTM, CDR2 ANQGSEA. The CDR3 is made up of 11 amino acids. Trimming cost V 6 bases and J 7 bases; bases outside gene matches: 3. The CDR3 DNA is TGCAGCGTAGGGACAGGGGAAGAGCAGTACTTC. It encodes CSVGTGEEQYF.